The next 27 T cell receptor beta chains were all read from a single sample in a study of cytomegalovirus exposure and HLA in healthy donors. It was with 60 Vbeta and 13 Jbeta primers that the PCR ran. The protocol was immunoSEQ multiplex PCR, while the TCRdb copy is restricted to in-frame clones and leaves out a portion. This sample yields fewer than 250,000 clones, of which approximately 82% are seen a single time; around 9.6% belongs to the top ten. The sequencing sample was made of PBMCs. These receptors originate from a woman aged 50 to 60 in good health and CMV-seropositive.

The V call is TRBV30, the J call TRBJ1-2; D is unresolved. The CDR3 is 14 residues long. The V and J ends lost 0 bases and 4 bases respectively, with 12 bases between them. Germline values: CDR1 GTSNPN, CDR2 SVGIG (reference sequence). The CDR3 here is CAWSVASRSYGYTF. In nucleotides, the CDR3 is TGTGCCTGGAGTGTAGCGAGTAGGAGCTATGGCTACACCTTC.

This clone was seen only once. CDR3 residues: CASSLRFAGAWDTEAFF. The CDR3 bases are TGTGCCAGCAGCTTAAGATTCGCGGGGGCATGGGACACTGAAGCTTTCTTT. This chain uses TRBV7-9 with TRBJ1-1, with D perhaps TRBD1 (6 bases). The CDR3 is 17 residues long. From germline, CDR1 is SEHNR and CDR2 FQNEAQ (reference sequence). The V and J ends lost 2 bases and 3 bases respectively, with 19 bases between them.

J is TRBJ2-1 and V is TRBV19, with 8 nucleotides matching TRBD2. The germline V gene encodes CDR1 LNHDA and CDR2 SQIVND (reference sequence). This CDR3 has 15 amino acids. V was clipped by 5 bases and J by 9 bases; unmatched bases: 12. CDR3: CASSLRGALVGEQFF. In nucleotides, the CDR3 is TGTGCCAGTAGTCTGCGGGGGGCTCTTGTAGGTGAGCAGTTCTTC.

The DNA of the CDR3 is TGTGCCAGCAGCGAGGACAGGAGTAATTCACCCCTCCACTTT. Residues: CASSEDRSNSPLHF. V is TRBV7-3 and J is TRBJ1-6; 7 positions match TRBD1. V dropped 5 bases and J dropped 6; count of bases not matched to a gene: 4. The V gene's germline CDR1 is SGHTA and CDR2 FQGTGA. This CDR3 spans 14 amino acids.

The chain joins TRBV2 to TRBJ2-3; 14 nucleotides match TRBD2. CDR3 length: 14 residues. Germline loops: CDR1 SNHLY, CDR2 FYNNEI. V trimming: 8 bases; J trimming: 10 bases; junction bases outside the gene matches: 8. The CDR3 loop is CASGTSGGPEAQYF. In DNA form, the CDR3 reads TGTGCCAGCGGGACTAGCGGGGGCCCTGAGGCGCAGTATTTT.

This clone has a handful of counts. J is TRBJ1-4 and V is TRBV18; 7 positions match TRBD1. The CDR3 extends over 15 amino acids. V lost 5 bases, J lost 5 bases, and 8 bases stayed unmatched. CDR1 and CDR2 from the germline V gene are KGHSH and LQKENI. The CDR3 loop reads CASSIKTGYNEKLFF. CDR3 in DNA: TGTGCCAGCTCAATTAAGACAGGGTACAATGAAAAACTGTTTTTT.

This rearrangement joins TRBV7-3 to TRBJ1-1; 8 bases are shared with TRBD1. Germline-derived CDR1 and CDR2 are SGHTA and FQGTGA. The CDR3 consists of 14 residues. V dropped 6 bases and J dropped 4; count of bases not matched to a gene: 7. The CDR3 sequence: CASRPLTGGTEAFF. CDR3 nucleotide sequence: TGTGCCAGCAGGCCCCTTACAGGGGGCACTGAAGCTTTCTTT.

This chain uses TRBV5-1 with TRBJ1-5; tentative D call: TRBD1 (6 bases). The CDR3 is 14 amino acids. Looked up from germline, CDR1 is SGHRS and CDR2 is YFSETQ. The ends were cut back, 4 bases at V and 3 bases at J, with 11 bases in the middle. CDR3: CASSPTGFNQPQHF. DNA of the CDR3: TGCGCCAGCAGCCCCACAGGGTTCAATCAGCCCCAGCATTTT.

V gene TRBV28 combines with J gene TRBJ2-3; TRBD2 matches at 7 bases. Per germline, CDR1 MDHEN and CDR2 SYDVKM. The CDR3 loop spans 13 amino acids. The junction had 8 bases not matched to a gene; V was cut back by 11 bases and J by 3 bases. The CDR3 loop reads CASRGEGTDTQYF. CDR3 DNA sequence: TGTGCCTCCCGGGGGGAAGGGACAGATACGCAGTATTTT.

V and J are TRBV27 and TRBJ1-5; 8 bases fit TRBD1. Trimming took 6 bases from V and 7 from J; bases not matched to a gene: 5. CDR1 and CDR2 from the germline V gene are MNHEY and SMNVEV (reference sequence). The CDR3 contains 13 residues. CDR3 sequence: CASSIRGHQPQHF. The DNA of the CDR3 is TGTGCCAGCAGCATCAGGGGGCACCAGCCCCAGCATTTT.

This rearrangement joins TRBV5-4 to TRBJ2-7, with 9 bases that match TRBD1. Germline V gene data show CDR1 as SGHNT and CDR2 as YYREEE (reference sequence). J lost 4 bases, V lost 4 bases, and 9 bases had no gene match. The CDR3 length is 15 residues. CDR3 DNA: TGTGCCAGCAGCCAGCAGACAGGGGGGGAATACGAGCAGTACTTC. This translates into CASSQQTGGEYEQYF.

Here the CDR3 reads CASSSGPLLAGRRPQYF. The CDR3, as DNA: TGTGCCAGCAGCTCGGGCCCCCTGCTAGCGGGGAGGCGGCCGCAGTATTTT. This chain uses TRBV5-4 with TRBJ2-3; 9 bases are shared with TRBD2. Germline V gene sequence: CDR1 SGHNT, CDR2 YYREEE (reference sequence). The CDR3 loop spans 17 amino acids. The junction had 18 bases not matched to a gene; V was cut back by 3 bases and J by 10 bases.

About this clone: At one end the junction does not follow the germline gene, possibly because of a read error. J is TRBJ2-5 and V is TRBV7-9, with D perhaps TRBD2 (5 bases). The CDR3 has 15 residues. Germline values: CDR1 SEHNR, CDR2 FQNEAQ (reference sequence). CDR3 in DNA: TGTTCCAGCAGCTTGGGGAGCCTCTTCCAAGAGACCCAGTACTTC. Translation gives CSSSLGSLFQETQYF. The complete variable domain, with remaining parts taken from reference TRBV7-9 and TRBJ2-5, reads DTGVSQNPRHKITKRGQNVTFRCDPISEHNRLYWYRQTLGQGPEFLTYFQNEAQLEKSRLLSDRFSAERPKGSFSTLEIQRTEQGDSAMYLCSSSLGSLFQETQYFGPGTRLLVL.

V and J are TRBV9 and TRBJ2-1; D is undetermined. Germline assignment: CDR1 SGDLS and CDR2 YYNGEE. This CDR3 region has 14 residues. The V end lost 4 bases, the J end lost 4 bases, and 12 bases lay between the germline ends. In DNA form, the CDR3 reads TGTGCCAGCAGCCCCCGGTCCGTTTACAATGAGCAGTTCTTC. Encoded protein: CASSPRSVYNEQFF.

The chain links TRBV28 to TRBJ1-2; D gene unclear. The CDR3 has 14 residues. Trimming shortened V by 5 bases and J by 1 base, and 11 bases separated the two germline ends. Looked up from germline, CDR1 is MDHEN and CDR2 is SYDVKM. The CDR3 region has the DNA TGTGCCAGCAGTCCTTTTTCCGTTAACTATGGCTACACCTTC. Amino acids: CASSPFSVNYGYTF.

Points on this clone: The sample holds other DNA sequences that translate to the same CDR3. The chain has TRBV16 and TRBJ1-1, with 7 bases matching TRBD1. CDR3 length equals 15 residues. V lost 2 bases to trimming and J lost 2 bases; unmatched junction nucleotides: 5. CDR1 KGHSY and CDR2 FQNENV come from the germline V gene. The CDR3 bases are TGTGCCAGCAGCCAAAGGACAGGAGACAACACTGAAGCTTTCTTT. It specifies CASSQRTGDNTEAFF.

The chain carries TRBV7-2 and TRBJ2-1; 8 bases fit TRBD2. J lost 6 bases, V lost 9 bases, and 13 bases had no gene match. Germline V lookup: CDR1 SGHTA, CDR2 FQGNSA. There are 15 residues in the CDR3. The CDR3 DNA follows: TGTGCCAGTCGTCCAGCGGGGGCCCCGCTCAATGAGCAGTTCTTC. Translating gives CASRPAGAPLNEQFF.

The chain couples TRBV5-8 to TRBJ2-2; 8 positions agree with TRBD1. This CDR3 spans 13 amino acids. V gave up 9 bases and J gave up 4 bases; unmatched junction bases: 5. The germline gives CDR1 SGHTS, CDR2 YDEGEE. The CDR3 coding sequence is TGTGCCACCCAGGACAGGGCCACCGGGGAGCTGTTTTTT. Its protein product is CATQDRATGELFF.

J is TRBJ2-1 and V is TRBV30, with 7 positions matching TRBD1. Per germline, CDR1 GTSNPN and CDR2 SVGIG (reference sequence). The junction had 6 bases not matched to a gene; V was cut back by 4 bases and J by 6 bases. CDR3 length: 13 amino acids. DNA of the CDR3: TGTGCCTGGACAGGGGGTGATGGCAATGAGCAGTTCTTC. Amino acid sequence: CAWTGGDGNEQFF.

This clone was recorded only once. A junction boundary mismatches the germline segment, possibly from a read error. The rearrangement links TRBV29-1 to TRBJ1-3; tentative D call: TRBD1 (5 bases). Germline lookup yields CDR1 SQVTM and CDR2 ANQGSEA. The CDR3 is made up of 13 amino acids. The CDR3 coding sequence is TGCAGCGTTGGTCGGGGGACTGGAAACGCCATATATTTT. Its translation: CSVGRGTGNAIYF.

In nucleotides, the CDR3 is TGTGCCAGCAGCTCCCAGGGGAAGCTCAACACTGAAGCTTTCTTT. It specifies CASSSQGKLNTEAFF. The V gene is TRBV9, the J gene TRBJ1-1; weak D call: TRBD1 (6 bases). The CDR3 has 15 amino acids. V lost 4 bases, J lost 2 bases, and 15 bases lay in between. Germline CDR1 SGDLS, CDR2 YYNGEE.

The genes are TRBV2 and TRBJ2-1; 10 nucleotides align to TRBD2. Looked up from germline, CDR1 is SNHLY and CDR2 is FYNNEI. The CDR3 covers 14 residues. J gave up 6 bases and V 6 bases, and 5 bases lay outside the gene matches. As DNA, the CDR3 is TGTGCCAGCAGACCGGGACTAGCGATCAATGAGCAGTTCTTC. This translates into CASRPGLAINEQFF.

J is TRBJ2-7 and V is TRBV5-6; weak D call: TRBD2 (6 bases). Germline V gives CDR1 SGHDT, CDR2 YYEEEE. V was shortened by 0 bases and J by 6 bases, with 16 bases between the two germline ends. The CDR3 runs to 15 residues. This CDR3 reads CASSLVGSRPFEQYF. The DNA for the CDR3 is TGTGCCAGCAGCTTGGTCGGGAGCCGGCCATTCGAGCAGTACTTC. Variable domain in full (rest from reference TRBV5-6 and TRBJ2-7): DAGVTQSPTHLIKTRGQQVTLRCSPKSGHDTVSWYQQALGQGPQFIFQYYEEEERQRGNFPDRFSGHQFPNYSSELNVNALLLGDSALYLCASSLVGSRPFEQYFGPGTRLTVT.

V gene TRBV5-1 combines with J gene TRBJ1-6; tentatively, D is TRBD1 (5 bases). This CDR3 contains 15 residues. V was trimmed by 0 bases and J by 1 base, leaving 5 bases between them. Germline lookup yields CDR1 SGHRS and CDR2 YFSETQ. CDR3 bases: TGCGCCAGCAGCTTGGACAGGTCCTATAATTCACCCCTCCACTTT. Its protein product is CASSLDRSYNSPLHF.

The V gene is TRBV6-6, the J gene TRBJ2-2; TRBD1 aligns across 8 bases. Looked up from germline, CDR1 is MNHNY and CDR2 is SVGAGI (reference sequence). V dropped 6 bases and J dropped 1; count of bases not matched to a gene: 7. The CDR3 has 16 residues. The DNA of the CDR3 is TGTGCCAGCAGAACTAGTGGGACAGGGAACACCGGGGAGCTGTTTTTT. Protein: CASRTSGTGNTGELFF.

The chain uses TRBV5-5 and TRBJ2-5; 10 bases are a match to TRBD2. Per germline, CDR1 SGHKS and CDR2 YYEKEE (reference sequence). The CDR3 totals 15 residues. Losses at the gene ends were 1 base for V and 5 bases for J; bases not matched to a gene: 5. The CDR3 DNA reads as TGTGCCAGCAGCTTGACTAGCGGGGAGATCGAGACCCAGTACTTC. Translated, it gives CASSLTSGEIETQYF.

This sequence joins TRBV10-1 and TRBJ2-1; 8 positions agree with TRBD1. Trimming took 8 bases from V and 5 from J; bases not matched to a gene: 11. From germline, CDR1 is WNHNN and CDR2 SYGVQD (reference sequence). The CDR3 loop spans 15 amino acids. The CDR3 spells CASGGQGGFDNEQFF. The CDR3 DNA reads TGCGCCAGCGGCGGACAGGGTGGGTTCGACAATGAGCAGTTCTTC.